The present entry profiles one T cell receptor (beta chain) with its context. Its antigen is not known. These data originate in a study of T cells in localized non-small cell lung cancer. In germline, CDR1 is MNHGY, CDR2 SAAAGT. The V end was cut by 5 bases, the J end by 9 bases, with 13 bases between. The CDR3 length is 12 residues. Profiling relied on immunoSEQ multiplex PCR, and the TCRdb table lists in-frame clones only, not all of them. This table has around 4,000 clones, over 30% appearing once. Study-wide findings and caveats: Sequencing was restricted to one tumor region; therefore, heterogeneity remains possible. The study found T cell clonality highest in uninvolved adjacent lung, above tumor. There was an association of higher blood T cell density with longer overall survival. In adjacent lung appeared a median around 57 of the top 100 tumor clones.

V gene TRBV6-8 combines with J gene TRBJ2-5; D not certain. The receptor was isolated from a man aged 35 to 70 with stage II squamous cell lung carcinoma. The starting material was lung tumor tissue, obtained before any cancer treatment. CDR3 bases: TGTGCCAGCAGTGACAACTCCGGCGCCCAGTACTTC. The encoded protein is CASSDNSGAQYF.